This T cell receptor beta chain was captured in a study of blood T cell repertoires in COVID-19 (dated by TCRdb to 2020 to 2021). About the investigation overall: The collaborator samples originated in the United States, Italy and Spain and spanned the acute and convalescent phases of COVID-19. The repertoires were released in a freely available public database intended as a resource for research on the immune response to SARS-CoV-2. Where available, HLA class I and class II types were taken from metadata supplied by the sample provider and were not determined by assay-based typing. The samples were drawn from two sources: the first 160 participants of the ongoing ImmuneRACE study, and 1,000 to 1,500 subjects contributed by 6 global collaborators. A de-identified subject ID, COVID-19 status, age in years and sex were almost always included in the sample metadata. The prospective study material was composed of cDNA or gDNA derived from T cells, B-cell-depleted T cells, or PBMCs. Subjects who had been exposed to COVID-19, were actively infected with it, or had recovered from it provided the deeply sampled blood TCRbeta repertoires that made up the dataset. The investigation overall reported the following: Clinical and demographic metadata were provided uncurated, with the amount varying by source and participant.

A second Seattle source provided samples from volunteer blood donors who had recovered from COVID-19. The collaborating institutions used their own protocols to collect whole blood in K2EDTA tubes. For TCRbeta analysis, collaborators shipped samples as frozen whole blood, isolated PBMCs, or DNA extracted from either of those sample types. The immunoSEQ Assay, a bias-controlled multiplex PCR, was used to amplify TCRbeta CDR3 regions from genomic DNA. Turning to the authors' computational methods: Nucleated cell counts per sample were estimated from amplification of reference gene primers within the assay. To quantify the absolute abundance of each unique TCRbeta CDR3 rearrangement, sequence reads were collapsed and filtered. Productive Simpson clonality was computed per sample as the square root of Simpson's diversity index over productive rearrangements. As stored in TCRdb, this immuneACCESS dataset retains in-frame rearrangements with V and J assigned. A fraction of the clones does not appear; measured against another copy, unresolved V genes explain less than half of the discrepancy, and the remainder lacks a known reason. Clone size and the V and J calls come from that table; the DNA yielded D and trimming. Within this sample are approximately 170,000 clones, with roughly four fifths of them counted one time only. The ten largest account for 10% to 15% of the sample.

The germline V gene provides CDR1 SGHRS and CDR2 YFSETQ. V is cut by 3 bases and J by 4 bases, and the space between the germline ends is 10 bases. The CDR3 sequence holds 13 residues, the cysteine and phenylalanine included. Of the read, only the CDR3 DNA is kept; its 39 bases are in frame from base 1. A remark on this clone: Its antigen is not yet known. There are no base qualities to consult, and no much larger clone falls within one base.

In this chain, TRBV5-1 is recombined with TRBJ1-2; matching of 6 bases hints at TRBD1 as the D gene. The sequence came from a man in his 70s who had recovered from COVID-19. Sample: peripheral blood. The nucleotide sequence is TGCGCCAGCAGCTCGGACAGAGCCTATGGCTACACCTTC. The encoded protein is CASSSDRAYGYTF.